Presented here are 25 T cell receptor beta chains from one specimen sequenced in a study of regulatory T cells in long-lasting Graves disease. Investigators prepared the TCR beta libraries by applying iRepertoire HTBI primers and Arm-PCR of CDR3 regions. In TCRdb, the multiplex PCR reads were re-called with MiXCR into one record per CDR3 protein. This table has 500,000 or so distinct CDR3 sequences, about 16% appearing once. Time point given: newly diagnosed GD, antithyroid drugs for less than 3 months. Extracted PBMC RNA gave rise to the TCR library. These sequences were also reported in another study, on T cells in Graves' hyperthyroidism and ophthalmopathy.

The sample in question was peripheral blood mononuclear cells (PBMCs), obtained at new diagnosis, from a patient treated with antithyroid drugs. Source of these receptors: a woman aged 40 to 65 with Graves disease.

This clonotype was counted only a few times. The chain couples TRBV5-5 to TRBJ1-2; D uncertain. The length of the CDR3 is 14 residues. Germline V gives CDR1 SGHKS, CDR2 YYEKEE (reference sequence). V lost 0 bases and J 2 bases, leaving 8 bases between the germline ends. The CDR3 sequence is CASSLVSGNYGYTF. Here the CDR3 DNA reads TGTGCCAGCAGCTTGGTATCTGGGAACTATGGCTACACCTTC. Together with reference TRBV5-5 and TRBJ1-2, the CDR3 gives the full variable domain: DAGVTQSPTHLIKTRGQQVTLRCSPISGHKSVSWYQQVLGQGPQFIFQYYEKEERGRGNFPDRFSARQFPNYSSELNVNALLLGDSALYLCASSLVSGNYGYTFGSGTRLTVV.

This clonotype was counted only a few times. V is TRBV5-5 and J is TRBJ2-2, with D tentatively TRBD1 (6 bases). The V gene's germline CDR1 is SGHKS and CDR2 YYEKEE (reference sequence). There are 16 residues in the CDR3. The V end was cut by 0 bases, the J end by 1 base, with 10 bases between. CDR3 bases: TGTGCCAGCAGCTTGGGGCTGGACAGGAACACCGGGGAGCTGTTTTTT. Protein: CASSLGLDRNTGELFF.

This clonotype has a handful of counts. The rearrangement joins TRBV29-1 to TRBJ2-7; unclear D gene. The ends were cut back, 4 bases at V and 0 bases at J, with 10 bases in the middle. The CDR3 has 13 amino acids. In germline, CDR1 is SQVTM, CDR2 ANQGSEA. CDR3 nucleotide sequence: TGCAGCGTTGGGATGGGGTCCTCCTACGAGCAGTACTTC. This gives the protein CSVGMGSSYEQYF.

The sample holds a few counts of this clonotype. This chain connects TRBV25-1 to TRBJ1-6; no clear D gene. V lost 1 base, J lost 5 bases, and 9 bases lay in between. The germline gives CDR1 MGHDK, CDR2 SYGVNS. The CDR3 length is 15 residues. CDR3 DNA sequence: TGTGCCAGCAGTGAATCTATCCACGATAATTCACCCCTCCACTTT. It yields the protein CASSESIHDNSPLHF.

The rearrangement joins TRBV13 to TRBJ1-2, with D perhaps matching TRBD1 (5 bases). The CDR3 has 14 residues. The germline V and J ends were trimmed by 5 bases and 4 bases, with 14 bases remaining between them. CDR1 PRHDT and CDR2 FYEKMQ come from the germline V gene (reference sequence). The CDR3 region is CASSITGGTYGYTF. In nucleotides, the CDR3 is TGTGCCAGCAGCATCACCGGGGGGACCTATGGCTACACCTTC.

This clonotype was observed many times. The chain combines TRBV5-1 with TRBJ1-1; TRBD1 aligns across 8 bases. The CDR3 totals 15 residues. J was trimmed by 1 base and V by 3 bases; bases with no gene match: 5. Germline lookup yields CDR1 SGHRS and CDR2 YFSETQ. CDR3 region: CASSSGGTGNTEAFF. The CDR3 DNA reads TGCGCCAGCAGCTCGGGGGGGACAGGGAACACTGAAGCTTTCTTT.

In its sample, this clonotype was seen many times. The chain is built from TRBV12-3 or TRBV12-4 and TRBJ2-5, with TRBD2 identical over 7 bases. The J segment lost 5 bases and the V segment lost 8 bases, leaving 2 bases of the junction unmatched. The CDR3 length is 11 residues. The CDR3: CASGGGETQYF. CDR3 DNA sequence: TGTGCCAGCGGGGGGGGGGAGACCCAGTACTTC.

This clonotype was observed many times. J is TRBJ2-3 and V is TRBV28; possible D gene TRBD1, 5 bases. Trimming took off 2 bases at V and 8 bases at J, with 11 bases between the two ends. Germline-derived CDR1 and CDR2 are MDHEN and SYDVKM. CDR3 size: 13 residues. CDR3: CASSLPGAGTQYF. The CDR3 DNA reads as TGTGCCAGCAGTTTACCTGGGGCAGGTACGCAGTATTTT.

In this sample, this clonotype turned up a few times. The CDR3 DNA follows: TGTGCCAGCAGCCAAAGTGGGGGCTTGAATGAGCAGTTCTTC. Protein: CASSQSGGLNEQFF. V and J are TRBV3-1 and TRBJ2-1; D is possibly TRBD1 (6 bases). CDR1 is LGHDT and CDR2 is YNNKEL in the germline V gene (reference sequence). The germline V and J ends were trimmed by 2 bases and 7 bases, with 12 bases remaining between them. The CDR3 extends over 14 amino acids.

This chain uses TRBV27 with TRBJ2-2; a possible D gene is TRBD1 (5 bases). The CDR3 is made up of 15 amino acids. Trimming pared 4 bases from V and 0 bases from J, leaving 9 bases between. Per germline, CDR1 MNHEY and CDR2 SMNVEV (reference sequence). Here the CDR3 reads CASSWGDPNTGELFF. The CDR3 DNA reads TGTGCCAGCAGTTGGGGCGACCCGAACACCGGGGAGCTGTTTTTT.

This clonotype was detected ten times or more. The CDR3 is CASRSGGSYEQYF. CDR3 coding DNA: TGTGCCAGCAGGTCAGGGGGATCCTACGAGCAGTACTTC. This chain joins TRBV6-1 and TRBJ2-7; 7 positions agree with TRBD1. Germline-derived CDR1 and CDR2 are MNHNS and SASEGT. J was trimmed by 1 base and V by 6 bases; bases with no gene match: 3. The CDR3 length is 13 residues.

This clonotype was counted a few times. The chain employs TRBV6-1 and TRBJ2-7; tentatively, D is TRBD1 or TRBD2 (5 bases each). Germline V gene data show CDR1 as MNHNS and CDR2 as SASEGT. The CDR3 spans 12 residues. Trimming cost V 6 bases and J 7 bases, with 13 bases left between them. The CDR3 coding sequence is TGTGCCAGCAGAGAGGGGTCTGGAGAGCAGTACTTC. Its translation is CASREGSGEQYF.

As for this clonotype: This may arise from a read error, as a much more abundant clone is one base away. This chain joins TRBV28 and TRBJ2-5; 11 bases are a match to TRBD1. The trim removed 6 bases at V and 1 base at J, leaving 7 bases unmatched. The CDR3 consists of 16 residues. Germline V gene data show CDR1 as MDHEN and CDR2 as SYDVKM. The CDR3 coding sequence is TGTGCCAGCAGCCAAAGGGGACAGGGGGGCCAAGAGACCCAGTACTTC. It translates to CASSQRGQGGQETQYF.

The gene calls are TRBV24-1 and TRBJ2-3; 8 nucleotides align to TRBD2. With V trimmed by 3 bases and J by 9 bases, 10 bases remained unmatched. This CDR3 is built from 15 residues. Germline values: CDR1 KGHDR, CDR2 SFDVKD. CDR3 DNA: TGTGCCACCAGTGATCGGGGGGGGGGACCGGGGACGCAGTATTTT. It codes for CATSDRGGGPGTQYF.

The sample holds a few counts of this clonotype. The chain carries TRBV25-1 and TRBJ1-6; D remains unclear. The V end lost 1 base, the J end lost 11 bases, and 9 bases lay between the germline ends. This CDR3 comprises 13 residues. Germline V lookup: CDR1 MGHDK, CDR2 SYGVNS. As DNA, the CDR3 is TGTGCCAGCAGTGAATCGGGGTTGACACCCCTCCACTTT. Translating gives CASSESGLTPLHF.

This clonotype was detected only once. The genes are TRBV20-1 and TRBJ2-5; D may match TRBD1 or TRBD2 (6 bases each). This CDR3 contains 14 residues. Germline V lookup: CDR1 DFQATT, CDR2 SNEGSKA (reference sequence). With 0 bases removed from V and 5 bases from J, the gap between germline ends came to 13 bases. The CDR3 spells CSARDGGPGETQYF. In DNA form, the CDR3 reads TGCAGTGCTAGAGATGGGGGGCCGGGGGAGACCCAGTACTTC.

This clonotype was counted ten times or more. V is TRBV30 and J is TRBJ1-5; 9 bases agree with TRBD1. This CDR3 contains 16 residues. V gave up 0 bases and J gave up 6 bases; unmatched junction bases: 9. The germline gives CDR1 GTSNPN, CDR2 SVGIG (reference sequence). The CDR3 loop is CAWSVGDREGGQPQHF. The CDR3 DNA reads as TGTGCCTGGAGTGTTGGGGACAGGGAAGGTGGTCAGCCCCAGCATTTT.

This clonotype was detected ten times or more. This chain joins TRBV28 and TRBJ2-5; D is unresolved. V was trimmed by 6 bases and J by 5 bases, leaving 16 bases between them. CDR1 is MDHEN and CDR2 is SYDVKM in the germline V gene. The CDR3 is made up of 14 amino acids. CDR3 loop: CASRKDPMRETQYF. The CDR3, as DNA: TGTGCCAGCAGGAAGGACCCGATGAGGGAGACCCAGTACTTC. The complete variable domain, with remaining parts taken from reference TRBV28 and TRBJ2-5, reads DVKVTQSSRYLVKRTGEKVFLECVQDMDHENMFWYRQDPGLGLRLIYFSYDVKMKEKGDIPEGYSVSREKKERFSLILESASTNQTSMYLCASRKDPMRETQYFGPGTRLLVL.

To note about this clonotype: A much larger clonotype is one base distant, so this may be a read error. Since the CDR3 does not end with the conserved phenylalanine or tryptophan, this likely comes from a read error. The chain couples TRBV20-1 to TRBJ1-1; D not resolved. This CDR3 comprises 13 residues. V was pared by 0 bases and J by 5 bases, with 10 bases between. CDR1 and CDR2 from the germline V gene are DFQATT and SNEGSKA (reference sequence). In DNA form, the CDR3 reads TGCAGTGCTAGAGATCTAAGATGGACTGAAGCTTTCCTT. Protein sequence: CSARDLRWTEAFL.

Regarding this clonotype: Given a much more abundant clone one base away, this may be a read error. The chain employs TRBV3-1 and TRBJ2-3; 9 positions agree with TRBD2. CDR3 length: 17 amino acids. The germline CDR1 and CDR2 sequences are LGHDT and YNNKEL (reference sequence). The CDR3 DNA follows: TGTCCCAGCAGCCAAGATTTGGTAGCGGGGGTCTTAGATACGCAGTATTTT. This translates into CPSSQDLVAGVLDTQYF.

The chain is built from TRBV5-1 and TRBJ2-3; 10 bases match TRBD2. Per the germline V gene, CDR1 is SGHRS and CDR2 is YFSETQ. There are 15 residues in the CDR3. The V gene end was trimmed by 4 bases and the J gene end by 4 bases; junction bases not matched to a gene: 6. The CDR3 nucleotides are TGCGCCAGCAGCGTAGCGGGGGGACCCTCAGATACGCAGTATTTT. Protein product: CASSVAGGPSDTQYF.

About this clonotype: This may arise from a read error, as a much more abundant clone is one base away. The rearrangement uses TRBV5-1 and TRBJ2-5; 8 bases align to TRBD1. The CDR3 length is 15 residues. The germline V gene has CDR1 SGHRS and CDR2 YFSETQ. The junction had 9 bases not matched to a gene; V was cut back by 4 bases and J by 4 bases. CDR3 residues: CASSDRTGRTETQYF. CDR3 DNA: TGCGCCAGCAGCGACAGGACAGGGAGGACAGAGACCCAGTACTTC.

There are many counts of this clonotype. The V and J genes are TRBV4-1 and TRBJ2-1, with D tentatively TRBD2 (7 bases). The CDR3 covers 15 residues. V was pared by 0 bases and J by 4 bases, with 10 bases between. In germline, CDR1 is MGHRA, CDR2 YSYEKL. This CDR3 reads CASSQERGPYNEQFF. DNA for the CDR3: TGCGCCAGCAGCCAAGAGCGGGGGCCTTACAATGAGCAGTTCTTC.

This clonotype came up a few times. This chain uses TRBV29-1 with TRBJ1-2, with 10 bases lining up with TRBD1. The CDR3 sequence is 13 residues long. The V gene's germline CDR1 is SQVTM and CDR2 ANQGSEA. Trimming removed 6 bases from V and 5 bases from J; junction bases left unmatched: 6. The CDR3 nucleotides read TGCAGCGTCTGGACAGGGGGAAAGTATGGCTACACCTTC. Its translation: CSVWTGGKYGYTF.

V is TRBV12-5 and J is TRBJ2-7, with TRBD2 as a possible D gene (5 bases). CDR1 is LGHNT and CDR2 is FRNRAP in the germline V gene. The CDR3 consists of 16 residues. Trimming took off 4 bases at V and 5 bases at J, with 21 bases between the two ends. CDR3 nucleotide sequence: TGTGCTAGTGGTTGGATCGACGGACGAGATAGCGACGAGCAGTACTTC. It specifies CASGWIDGRDSDEQYF.